The next 13 T cell receptor beta chains were all read from a single sample in a study of CD8+ T cells in alopecia areata (dated by TCRdb to 2017 to 2018). The library was made by the immunoSEQ multiplex PCR assay. RNA was extracted from all samples and reverse transcribed into cDNA as template for TCR sequencing. The clones in this table, taken by TCRdb from immuneACCESS, are in-frame only. Not every clone is retained; where verified, under half of the shortfall comes from an unresolved V gene, and the cause of the rest is unknown. This sample has some 220,000 clones in its table, and more than 45% of those were observed once. About 1.4% of the sample is held by the ten biggest clonotypes. Sample time point, as interpreted from the label and publication: more than 3 weeks on oral tofacitinib. Per the publication, the treatment or condition label means: oral pan-JAK inhibitor, 5-10 mg twice daily.

The material sequenced was CD4+ T cells sorted from blood, taken at week 4, from a patient treated with tofacitinib. Receptor source: a human donor with alopecia areata.

The chain carries TRBV14 and TRBJ2-7; D call uncertain. This CDR3 comprises 13 residues. Germline V gives CDR1 SGHDN, CDR2 FVKESK. The V and J ends lost 1 base and 6 bases respectively, with 10 bases between them. The CDR3 loop reads CASSQAHESEQYF. CDR3 coding DNA: TGTGCCAGCAGCCAAGCCCATGAGAGCGAGCAGTACTTC.

This clone was detected a few times. This chain connects TRBV5-1 to TRBJ2-5; 8 bases align to TRBD2. Germline CDR1 reads SGHRS; CDR2 reads YFSETQ. J lost 5 bases, V lost 4 bases, and 7 bases had no gene match. The length of the CDR3 is 14 residues. The CDR3 is CASSVAGGRETQYF. For the CDR3, the DNA is TGCGCCAGCAGCGTGGCGGGGGGTCGGGAGACCCAGTACTTC.

V gene TRBV29-1 combines with J gene TRBJ2-7; D perhaps matches TRBD1 (6 bases). Germline loops: CDR1 SQVTM, CDR2 ANQGSEA. V was shortened by 6 bases and J by 0 bases, with 12 bases between the two germline ends. There are 13 residues in the CDR3. Here the CDR3 reads CSVRQVPSYEQYF. CDR3 nucleotide sequence: TGCAGCGTAAGACAGGTCCCCTCCTACGAGCAGTACTTC.

The chain has TRBV29-1 and TRBJ1-1; weak D call: TRBD1 (5 bases). The CDR3 totals 14 residues. The V gene lost 4 bases and the J gene lost 3 bases, with 15 bases spanning the gap. Germline-derived CDR1 and CDR2 are SQVTM and ANQGSEA. In DNA, the CDR3 is TGCAGCGTTGCGGCAGGGTCGATGTACACTGAAGCTTTCTTT. Its protein product is CSVAAGSMYTEAFF.

V is TRBV14 and J is TRBJ1-1; the D is unclear. This CDR3 region has 16 residues. V lost 4 bases and J lost 3, with 18 bases in between. CDR1 SGHDN and CDR2 FVKESK come from the germline V gene. CDR3 loop: CASSLRRGSVYTEAFF. For the CDR3, the DNA is TGTGCCAGCAGCCTACGCCGGGGATCTGTGTACACTGAAGCTTTCTTT.

The gene calls are TRBV23-1 and TRBJ2-5, with TRBD1 identical over 10 bases. TRBV23-1 is an ORF; its function is uncertain. V lost 2 bases and J lost 3; bases outside the gene matches: 15. CDR3 size: 19 residues. Here the CDR3 reads CASSQIKKERTGGEETQYF. The CDR3 nucleotides read TGCGCCAGCAGTCAAATTAAGAAGGAGAGGACAGGGGGTGAAGAGACCCAGTACTTC.

This clone appeared a single time. The V gene is TRBV2, the J gene TRBJ1-5, with D unclear. The V and J ends lost 5 bases and 7 bases respectively, with 12 bases between them. From germline, CDR1 is SNHLY and CDR2 FYNNEI. The CDR3 runs to 13 residues. Here the CDR3 DNA reads TGTGCCAGCAGTTCCCGCTCCGGGCAGCCCCAGCATTTT. Translated, it gives CASSSRSGQPQHF.

V gene TRBV5-4 combines with J gene TRBJ2-7; D gene uncertain. Germline CDR1 reads SGHNT; CDR2 reads YYREEE (reference sequence). With 3 bases removed from V and 0 bases from J, the gap between germline ends came to 10 bases. This CDR3 comprises 14 residues. The CDR3 coding sequence is TGTGCCAGCAGCTCAACCCTCGGCTCCTACGAGCAGTACTTC. Protein: CASSSTLGSYEQYF.

The genes are TRBV27 and TRBJ2-1; D possibly corresponds to TRBD2 (7 bases). Deletions cut 7 bases from V and 0 bases from J, with 16 bases between. Germline assignment: CDR1 MNHEY and CDR2 SMNVEV (reference sequence). The CDR3 runs to 16 residues. The CDR3 reads CASTRGGGHSYNEQFF. CDR3 coding DNA: TGTGCCAGCACAAGGGGCGGGGGCCACTCCTACAATGAGCAGTTCTTC.

The chain recombines TRBV2 with TRBJ1-2, with D possibly TRBD1 on 5 matching bases. Germline loops: CDR1 SNHLY, CDR2 FYNNEI. Trimming cost V 4 bases and J 6 bases, with 12 bases left between them. CDR3 length: 13 amino acids. DNA for the CDR3: TGTGCCAGCAGTGTACCCCGGGGCGATGGCTACACCTTC. Translation gives CASSVPRGDGYTF.

The DNA of the CDR3 is TGTGCCAGCAGTTGGACCGGGACAGGGAATGACATTCAGTACTTC. Translated: CASSWTGTGNDIQYF. V is TRBV2 and J is TRBJ2-4; 9 positions agree with TRBD1. This CDR3 has 15 residues. The V segment lost 5 bases and the J segment 8 bases; nucleotides outside the gene matches: 10. The germline gives CDR1 SNHLY, CDR2 FYNNEI.

The chain uses TRBV20-1 and TRBJ1-2; 10 bases are shared with TRBD1. This CDR3 is built from 11 residues. The V gene's germline CDR1 is DFQATT and CDR2 SNEGSKA (reference sequence). The junction had 4 bases not matched to a gene; V was cut back by 1 base and J by 14 bases. The CDR3 coding sequence is TGCAGTGCTAGAGGACAGGGGGCCCAGACCTTC. It yields the protein CSARGQGAQTF.

The chain uses TRBV30 and TRBJ1-2; a weak D match, TRBD1 (6 bases). Germline CDR1 is GTSNPN and CDR2 is SVGIG (reference sequence). The CDR3 sequence is 15 residues long. V was cut by 3 bases and J by 5 bases, with 19 bases left in between. The chain's CDR3 is CAWREWGRKAYGYTF. CDR3 coding DNA: TGTGCCTGGAGGGAATGGGGGCGAAAGGCTTATGGCTACACCTTC.